This entry concerns a single TCR beta chain. The antigen remains undetermined. This table comes from immunoSEQ multiplex PCR, and its TCRdb copy is limited to in-frame clones, with some not included. This sample yields tens of thousands of clones, of which about 80% are seen a single time; around 1.3% belongs to the top ten. This sample is drawn from a study of vaccination effects on CD4 cells after COVID-19. Ahead of sequencing, the ViraFEST assay grew antigen-specific CD4+ T cells using viral peptide pools. Around day 10 of culture, CD4+ T cells were separated out. All participants had two doses of either the BNT162b2 or mRNA-1273 vaccine. It was with approximately 10 IU/ml IL-2 and about 10 ug/ml peptides that two million PBMC per well were cultured. The length of the CDR3 is 16 residues. The V and J ends lost 5 bases and 1 base respectively, with 15 bases between them. Germline loops: CDR1 MNHEY, CDR2 SVGEGT.

The TCR sequence derives from a human donor who received a COVID-19 vaccine. The sample in question was CD4+ T cells from PBMCs cultured with HCoV-229E spike peptides, obtained after COVID-19 vaccination. The gene calls are TRBV6-2 or TRBV6-3 and TRBJ1-5, with a possible D match to TRBD1 (6 bases). The CDR3, as DNA: TGTGCCAGCAGTCATCGGACAGAACTAAGCAATCAGCCCCAGCATTTT. Protein sequence: CASSHRTELSNQPQHF.